These T cell receptor beta chains were read from a single sample in a study of CD8 T cells in Susac syndrome. MiXCR was run by TCRdb on the immunoSEQ multiplex PCR reads, yielding one entry per CDR3 protein. The data contain around 150,000 distinct CDR3 sequences, almost 96% of them singletons. The sequenced material came from CD4+ T cells from PBMCs. The receptors here all came from a human donor with Susac syndrome. The CDR3 runs from the conserved cysteine through the conserved F or W. Part of the rows lack a size; the others show once, few, many or a class for expanded clones.

clone_size | v_call | cdr3_aa
. | TRBV18 | CASSAGTDNQPQHF
once | TRBV28 | CASSLAGSNTGELFF
. | TRBV6-5 | CASSSYRGNTDTQYF
. | TRBV29-1 | CSVGPGQGTEAFF
. | TRBV7-9 | CATYSAGREETQYF
. | TRBV24-1 | CATTGRLYEQYF
. | TRBV20-1 | CSARAVAGDQETQYF
. | TRBV14 | CASSQEWGETQYF
. | TRBV4-1 | CASSQLGQGGGYTF
. | TRBV28 | CASTENSGNTIYF
. | TRBV5-4 | CASSSEGPRETQYF
. | TRBV9 | CASLAGGWNEQYF
. | TRBV4-1 | CASSHGILSYEQYF
. | TRBV2 | CASSGVYQSYEQYF
. | TRBV20-1 | CSARMERAGIQYF
. | TRBV20-1 | CSARHRFLSYEQYF
. | TRBV29-1 | CSVGWDSYSNQPQHF
once | TRBV27 | CASSLGVGGSGTYNEQFF
. | TRBV29-1 | CSVVGTDSTDTQYF
. | TRBV13 | CASSGLGGGSYEQYF
once | TRBV9 | CASSVVVGQPSGANVLTF
. | TRBV6-5 | CASKGLAENYEQYF
. | TRBV5-1 | CASSLGKETQYF
. | TRBV6-2/TRBV6-3 | CASSPWTSGRATGELFF
. | TRBV29-1 | CSVQGQVAHEQYF
. | TRBV20-1 | CSALSGKGRYEQYF
. | TRBV7-2 | CASSSAGLRQETQYF
. | TRBV28 | CASSPSARMLRGYTF
. | TRBV5-1 | CASSLGVDSNQPQHF
. | TRBV20-1 | CSAETGTSGNNEQFF
. | TRBV20-1 | CSAMSDGRAETQYF
. | TRBV25-1 | CASSGSPETYGYTF
. | TRBV12-3/TRBV12-4 | CASRGRKAFF
. | TRBV12-3/TRBV12-4 | CATSQLEGGAQYF
. | TRBV20-1 | CSARQGINEKLFF
. | TRBV29-1 | CSVMTGGVGYTF
. | TRBV28 | CASSLAAQDYNEQFF
. | TRBV18 | CASSPRDGNEKLFF
. | TRBV7-9 | CASSLSGQSNQPQHF
. | TRBV20-1 | CSARVGGSGYNEQFF
. | TRBV20-1 | CSAIPTGTSGSREQFF
. | TRBV12-3/TRBV12-4 | CASSLKRGRTDTQYF
. | TRBV20-1 | CSALRTGGSTEAFF
. | TRBV7-8 | CASSFSGLDFSGANVLTF
. | TRBV29-1 | CSVVNRGTDTQYF
. | TRBV5-6 | CASSLRASGINSYEQYF
. | TRBV5-4 | CASSSQGHGSGELFF
. | TRBV6-2/TRBV6-3 | CASAVSYEQYF
. | TRBV21-1 | CASSKGRLADNYEQYF
. | TRBV5-1 | CASSTGGALGGYTF
. | TRBV7-9 | CASSPTVLSDTQYF
. | TRBV10-3 | CAISGTGTVDQPQHF